Below are 16 T cell receptor beta chains sequenced from a single sample in a study of shared clonotypes between healthy human individuals. Sequencing used immunoSEQ multiplex PCR; TCRdb keeps in-frame clones, though not all of them. Altogether more than 2 million clones are present, 90% to 95% being singletons, with the ten largest covering 0.1% to 0.15%. The sample comprised naive CD4+ T cells sorted from blood. Specified subset: CD45RA+ positively selected. These receptors were collected from a young man in good health.

Only one count was recorded for this clone. The rearrangement joins TRBV2 to TRBJ2-1; 11 nucleotides line up with TRBD2. The V and J ends lost 7 bases and 7 bases, in that order; junction bases with no gene match: 9. Germline CDR1 SNHLY, CDR2 FYNNEI. The CDR3 is 15 residues long. The CDR3 reads CASTILAGVANEQFF. CDR3 DNA: TGTGCCAGCACCATACTAGCGGGAGTGGCTAATGAGCAGTTCTTC.

The V gene is TRBV5-4, the J gene TRBJ1-1; D remains unclear. V lost 1 base, J lost 2 bases, and 12 bases lay in between. In germline, CDR1 is SGHNT, CDR2 YYREEE (reference sequence). The CDR3 has 15 residues. CDR3 coding DNA: TGTGCCAGCAGCTTGCGCGGGTTGGGAAACACTGAAGCTTTCTTT. Its translation is CASSLRGLGNTEAFF.

This clone appeared once. The rearrangement links TRBV11-1 to TRBJ2-6; 7 positions match TRBD1. V was pared by 5 bases and J by 2 bases, with 6 bases of the junction left unmatched. This CDR3 has 16 residues. CDR1 and CDR2 from the germline V gene are SGHAT and FQDESV (reference sequence). The CDR3 DNA reads TGTGCCAGCAGCCTGGACAGGACAGCTGGGGCCAACGTCCTGACTTTC. Its protein is CASSLDRTAGANVLTF.

The chain links TRBV19 to TRBJ1-5, with 8 bases that match TRBD1. The CDR3 is made up of 15 amino acids. V was clipped by 5 bases and J by 2 bases; unmatched bases: 5. CDR1 LNHDA and CDR2 SQIVND come from the germline V gene (reference sequence). CDR3 bases: TGTGCCAGTAGTCCAGCGGACAGGGGCAATCAGCCCCAGCATTTT. Translated, it gives CASSPADRGNQPQHF.

The chain employs TRBV11-2 and TRBJ2-5; TRBD1 is a possible D gene (5 bases). The length of the CDR3 is 14 residues. Germline V CDR1 and CDR2: SGHAT, FQNNGV. V was trimmed by 6 bases and J by 5 bases, leaving 16 bases between them. The chain's CDR3 is CASRIVREGETQYF. CDR3 nucleotides: TGTGCCAGCAGGATAGTCAGGGAAGGGGAGACCCAGTACTTC.

In regard to this clone: Other DNA variants within this sample encode the same CDR3. The CDR3 nucleotides are TGTGCCTGGAGTCGACAGAGTATGAACACTGAAGCTTTCTTT. Protein sequence: CAWSRQSMNTEAFF. The rearrangement links TRBV30 to TRBJ1-1, with D possibly TRBD1 on 5 matching bases. This CDR3 is built from 14 residues. Trimming stripped 2 bases from V and 0 bases from J, with 10 bases between. Germline-derived CDR1 and CDR2 are GTSNPN and SVGIG (reference sequence).

The J gene is TRBJ1-6, the V gene TRBV6-5; 7 bases are shared with TRBD1. The V segment lost 6 bases and the J segment 7 bases; nucleotides outside the gene matches: 9. Germline-derived CDR1 and CDR2 are MNHEY and SVGAGI. CDR3 length equals 15 residues. CDR3 amino acids: CASSFHDRVNSPLHF. CDR3 in DNA: TGTGCCAGCAGCTTCCATGACAGGGTCAATTCACCCCTCCACTTT.

The V and J genes are TRBV9 and TRBJ2-3; 9 positions agree with TRBD2. V trimming: 0 bases; J trimming: 4 bases; junction bases outside the gene matches: 18. The CDR3 contains 20 residues. Germline V CDR1 and CDR2: SGDLS, YYNGEE. The chain's CDR3 is CASSVVASSGTQGRADTQYF. The CDR3 bases are TGTGCCAGCAGCGTAGTTGCCTCTAGCGGGACCCAGGGTCGGGCAGATACGCAGTATTTT.

This chain links TRBV6-5 with TRBJ2-5, with D perhaps matching TRBD1 (6 bases). Matching the DNA end better, TRBJ2-7 makes the J call doubtful. CDR1 and CDR2 from the germline V gene are MNHEY and SVGAGI. This CDR3 spans 13 amino acids. The CDR3 loop is CATSGTSTYEQYF. In DNA, the CDR3 is TGTGCCACCTCAGGGACATCGACCTACGAGCAGTACTTC.

The chain joins TRBV28 to TRBJ2-2; perhaps D is TRBD1 or TRBD2 (5 bases each). This CDR3 region has 12 residues. From germline, CDR1 is MDHEN and CDR2 SYDVKM. V was clipped by 7 bases and J by 6 bases, with 9 bases between them. CDR3: CASIRGAGELFF. Written as DNA, the CDR3 is TGTGCCAGCATAAGGGGAGCCGGGGAGCTGTTTTTT. The whole variable domain, remainder taken from reference TRBV28 and TRBJ2-2, is DVKVTQSSRYLVKRTGEKVFLECVQDMDHENMFWYRQDPGLGLRLIYFSYDVKMKEKGDIPEGYSVSREKKERFSLILESASTNQTSMYLCASIRGAGELFFGEGSRLTVL.

This chain links TRBV6-5 with TRBJ1-2; 7 nucleotides match TRBD1. The ends lost 6 bases at V and 1 base at J; junction bases unmatched: 5. The CDR3 is made up of 14 amino acids. CDR1 MNHEY and CDR2 SVGAGI come from the germline V gene. CDR3 DNA: TGTGCCAGCAGAGATTGGGACAGTAACTATGGCTACACCTTC. Translated, it gives CASRDWDSNYGYTF.

V gene TRBV11-3 combines with J gene TRBJ2-3; weak D call: TRBD1 (6 bases). This CDR3 contains 16 residues. V lost 2 bases and J lost 1, with 13 bases in between. CDR1 is SGHNT, CDR2 YENEEA, per germline. The CDR3 nucleotides read TGTGCCAGCAGCTTAAGAGCTGGGGGCGGCACAGATACGCAGTATTTT. Translation: CASSLRAGGGTDTQYF.

The V call is TRBV6-6, the J call TRBJ1-6, with 7 bases that match TRBD1. The CDR3 has 14 residues. The trim removed 7 bases at V and 8 bases at J, leaving 8 bases unmatched. Germline assignment: CDR1 MNHNY and CDR2 SVGAGI (reference sequence). CDR3 nucleotide sequence: TGTGCCAGCACCCAGGGGGACAGTTATTCACCCCTCCACTTT. It specifies CASTQGDSYSPLHF.

The chain joins TRBV4-1 to TRBJ2-7; 11 bases map to TRBD2. V shed 1 base and J 4 bases; nucleotides not matched to a gene: 6. The CDR3 spans 16 residues. Germline V gene data show CDR1 as MGHRA and CDR2 as YSYEKL. The CDR3 sequence: CASSQGRASGRYEQYF. The CDR3 nucleotides are TGCGCCAGCAGCCAAGGTCGGGCTAGCGGGAGGTACGAGCAGTACTTC.

A word on this clone: Distinct nucleotide sequences in the sample also encode this CDR3. The chain uses TRBV9 and TRBJ2-3; D remains unclear. The CDR3 runs to 12 residues. The germline gives CDR1 SGDLS, CDR2 YYNGEE. V lost 0 bases to trimming and J lost 6 bases, with 5 bases between them. Here the CDR3 DNA reads TGTGCCAGCAGCGTAGGAACGGATACGCAGTATTTT. It encodes CASSVGTDTQYF.

The chain is built from TRBV29-1 and TRBJ2-5; D is perhaps TRBD2 (6 bases). CDR1 and CDR2 from the germline V gene are SQVTM and ANQGSEA. The V end lost 4 bases, the J end lost 4 bases, and 13 bases lay between the germline ends. There are 13 residues in the CDR3. CDR3 amino acids: CSVGLEGRETQYF. CDR3 bases: TGCAGCGTTGGGTTGGAGGGGAGAGAGACCCAGTACTTC.